The 16 T cell receptor beta chains listed next were all sequenced from one sample in a study of blood T cells in healthy people across ages. For the second PCR, which ran for roughly 6 to 12 cycles, a sample-barcoded 5' primer and a J-beta primer mix were used. In TCRdb, the 5' RACE reads were re-called with MiXCR into one record per CDR3 protein. The profile covers 1.5 million to 2 million distinct CDR3 sequences, with more than 35% appearing a single time and under 30% taken by the ten largest. Input material: blood. Receptors were obtained from a human donor in good health.

V and J are TRBV6-1 and TRBJ2-2; no reliable D call. There are 15 residues in the CDR3. Germline CDR1 is MNHNS and CDR2 is SASEGT. Between the trimmed V and J ends, which lost 5 bases and 0 bases, there was a span of 10 bases. Written as DNA, the CDR3 is TGTGCCAGCAGTAAGTTGGACCCGAACACCGGGGAGCTGTTTTTT. It translates to CASSKLDPNTGELFF.

This clonotype was observed at least ten times. The V call is TRBV20-1, the J call TRBJ2-1; TRBD2 aligns across 11 bases. Germline lookup yields CDR1 DFQATT and CDR2 SNEGSKA (reference sequence). The CDR3 length is 16 residues. V shed 0 bases, J shed 7 bases, and the junction held 8 bases outside the gene matches. CDR3 sequence (DNA): TGCAGTGCTAGAGATCCAACTAGCGGGGGAGGGAATGAGCAGTTCTTC. Its translation is CSARDPTSGGGNEQFF.

The chain is built from TRBV5-4 and TRBJ2-1; TRBD1 matches at 10 bases. The CDR3 consists of 15 residues. CDR1 is SGHNT and CDR2 is YYREEE in the germline V gene (reference sequence). J gave up 9 bases and V 3 bases, and 9 bases lay outside the gene matches. CDR3 in DNA: TGTGCCAGCAGCTCCCGGGACAGGGGCTGCCCTGAGCAGTTCTTC. Residues: CASSSRDRGCPEQFF.

V is TRBV25-1 and J is TRBJ1-1; D call uncertain. Trimming took off 8 bases at V and 4 bases at J, with 17 bases between the two ends. CDR1 MGHDK and CDR2 SYGVNS come from the germline V gene. CDR3 length: 14 residues. The CDR3 coding sequence is TGTGCCAGCTTACAGACGGGTGAGAGCACTGAAGCTTTCTTT. This encodes CASLQTGESTEAFF.

V and J are TRBV12-3 or TRBV12-4 and TRBJ1-5; no clear D. Trimming took off 4 bases at V and 3 bases at J, with 10 bases between the two ends. CDR3 size: 14 residues. The CDR3 region has the DNA TGTGCCAGCAGTTACCCGTTCCCCAATCAGCCCCAGCATTTT. Its translation is CASSYPFPNQPQHF.

This clonotype was found a few times. V and J are TRBV6-5 and TRBJ1-5; possible D gene TRBD1, 6 bases. Germline V gene sequence: CDR1 MNHEY, CDR2 SVGAGI. V lost 5 bases and J lost 6, with 17 bases in between. The CDR3 is made up of 15 amino acids. The CDR3 region is CASSGIGQQGQPQHF. Written as DNA, the CDR3 is TGTGCCAGCAGTGGGATTGGACAGCAGGGTCAGCCCCAGCATTTT.

With respect to this clonotype: No DNA is shown, since the ends of the CDR3 on it are uncertain; the CDR3 is the one TCRdb lists. The chain links TRBV3-1 to TRBJ2-7; the table assigns TRBD1, which was not confirmed against the DNA. The CDR3 totals 18 residues, both ends included. CDR1 is LGHDT, CDR2 YNNKEL, per germline (reference sequence). CDR3 protein: CASSQVGTGVYEQYFGYF.

J is TRBJ1-2 and V is TRBV3-1; tentative D call: TRBD1 (5 bases). CDR1 is LGHDT, CDR2 YNNKEL, per germline (reference sequence). CDR3 length: 15 amino acids. V lost 2 bases and J lost 7, with 17 bases in between. CDR3 sequence reads: CASSQNPDTNGGYTF. CDR3 in DNA: TGTGCCAGCAGCCAAAACCCGGACACGAATGGTGGCTACACCTTC. The full variable domain, rest sourced from reference TRBV3-1 and TRBJ1-2, is DTAVSQTPKYLVTQMGNDKSIKCEQNLGHDTMYWYKQDSKKFLKIMFSYNNKELIINETVPNRFSPKSPDKAHLNLHINSLELGDSAVYFCASSQNPDTNGGYTFGSGTRLTVV.

A word on this clonotype: No conserved phenylalanine or tryptophan is present at the end of the CDR3, so a read error is the likely explanation. This rearrangement joins TRBV7-8 to TRBJ1-1, with a possible D match to TRBD1 (5 bases). Trimming left V 1 base short and J 7 bases short, with 7 bases between. The CDR3 covers 12 residues. The germline V gene has CDR1 SGHVS and CDR2 FQNEAQ. CDR3: CASSLVQGEAFY. The CDR3 coding sequence is TGTGCCAGCAGCTTAGTCCAGGGTGAAGCTTTCTAT.

This chain joins TRBV25-1 and TRBJ2-5; 10 positions agree with TRBD1. CDR3 length: 17 residues. The germline V gene encodes CDR1 MGHDK and CDR2 SYGVNS. Trimming at V came to 0 bases and at J to 5 bases, leaving 9 bases not matched to a gene. CDR3 sequence: CASSEYRGGTGDETQYF. CDR3 nucleotides: TGTGCCAGCAGTGAATATAGGGGTGGGACAGGGGACGAGACCCAGTACTTC.

This clonotype was counted ten times or more. This sequence joins TRBV6-5 and TRBJ2-6; D gene uncertain. V shed 6 bases and J shed 7 bases, with 13 bases lying between them. Germline-derived CDR1 and CDR2 are MNHEY and SVGAGI. The CDR3 sequence is 14 residues long. Here the CDR3 reads CASSMQPGANVLTF. The CDR3 region has the DNA TGTGCCAGCAGCATGCAACCGGGCGCCAACGTCCTGACTTTC.

The chain joins TRBV12-3 or TRBV12-4 to TRBJ1-1; D gene ambiguous. The CDR3 length is 14 residues. Trimming stripped 3 bases from V and 2 bases from J, with 10 bases between. CDR3 DNA sequence: TGTGCCAGCAGTTTGCCTCTCCAAAACACTGAAGCTTTCTTT. This translates into CASSLPLQNTEAFF.

The rearrangement links TRBV7-9 to TRBJ2-5, with D perhaps given as TRBD1 or TRBD2 (6 bases each). The ends were cut back, 3 bases at V and 7 bases at J, with 24 bases in the middle. The CDR3 totals 17 residues. CDR1 and CDR2 (germline): SEHNR, FQNEAQ (reference sequence). The CDR3 loop reads CASSFSGDRRTLGTQYF. Written as DNA, the CDR3 is TGTGCCAGCAGCTTCTCGGGAGACAGGCGGACTCTGGGGACCCAGTACTTC.

This chain links TRBV7-2 with TRBJ1-1; the D is unclear. The length of the CDR3 is 13 residues. The ends were cut back, 5 bases at V and 1 base at J, with 8 bases in the middle. Looked up from germline, CDR1 is SGHTA and CDR2 is FQGNSA. The CDR3 sequence is CASSPTKNTEAFF. The CDR3 nucleotides are TGTGCCAGCAGCCCTACGAAGAACACTGAAGCTTTCTTT.

Concerning this clonotype: Just one base apart from a much larger clone, this may be a read error. The V and J genes are TRBV29-1 and TRBJ1-4; D call uncertain. The CDR3 sequence is 11 residues long. Germline CDR1 and CDR2: SQVTM and ANQGSEA. Trimming shortened V by 5 bases and J by 13 bases, and 14 bases separated the two germline ends. The CDR3 protein is CSVKSGYGLFF. Here the CDR3 DNA reads TGCAGCGTTAAGAGTGGCTATGGACTGTTTTTT.

This clonotype was recorded at least ten times. The J gene is TRBJ2-7, the V gene TRBV28; 7 bases fit TRBD1. CDR1 and CDR2 from the germline V gene are MDHEN and SYDVKM. Germline trimming cut 3 bases from V and 1 base from J; bases unmatched to any gene: 3. The CDR3 extends over 14 amino acids. The CDR3 here is CASSFTGQSYEQYF. CDR3 nucleotide sequence: TGTGCCAGCAGTTTTACGGGACAGTCCTACGAGCAGTACTTC.